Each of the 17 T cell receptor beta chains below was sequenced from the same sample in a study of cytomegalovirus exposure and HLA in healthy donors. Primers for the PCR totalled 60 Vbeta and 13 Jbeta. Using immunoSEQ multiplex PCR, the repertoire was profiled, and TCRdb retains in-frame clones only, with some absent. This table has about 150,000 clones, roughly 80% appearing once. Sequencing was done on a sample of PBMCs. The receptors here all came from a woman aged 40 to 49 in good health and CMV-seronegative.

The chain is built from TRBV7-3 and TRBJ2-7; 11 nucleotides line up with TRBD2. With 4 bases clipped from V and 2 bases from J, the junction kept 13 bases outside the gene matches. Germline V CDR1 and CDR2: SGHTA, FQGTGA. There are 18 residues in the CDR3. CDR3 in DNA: TGTGCCAGCAGCTCGGCCGATAGCGGGAGGGCCCCTCCCTACGAGCAGTACTTC. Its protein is CASSSADSGRAPPYEQYF.

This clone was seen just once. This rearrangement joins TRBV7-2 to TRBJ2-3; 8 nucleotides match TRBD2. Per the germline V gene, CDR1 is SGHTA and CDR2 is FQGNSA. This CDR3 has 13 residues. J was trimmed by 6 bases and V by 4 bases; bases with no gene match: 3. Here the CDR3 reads CASSSGTRDTQYF. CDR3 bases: TGTGCCAGCAGCTCCGGGACTAGGGATACGCAGTATTTT.

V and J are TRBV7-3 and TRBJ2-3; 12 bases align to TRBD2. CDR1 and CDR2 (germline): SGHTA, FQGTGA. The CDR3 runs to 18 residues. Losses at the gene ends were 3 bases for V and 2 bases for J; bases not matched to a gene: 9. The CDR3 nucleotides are TGTGCCAGCAGCTTCCAGGGGCTAGCGGGGGGGCACACAGATACGCAGTATTTT. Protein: CASSFQGLAGGHTDTQYF.

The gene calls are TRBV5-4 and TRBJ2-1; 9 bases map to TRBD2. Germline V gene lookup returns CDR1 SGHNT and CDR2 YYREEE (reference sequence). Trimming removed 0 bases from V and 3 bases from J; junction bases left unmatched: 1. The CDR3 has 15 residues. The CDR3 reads CASSLGGGDYNEQFF. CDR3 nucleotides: TGTGCCAGCAGCTTGGGCGGGGGGGACTACAATGAGCAGTTCTTC. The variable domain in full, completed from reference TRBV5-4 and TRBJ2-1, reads ETGVTQSPTHLIKTRGQQVTLRCSSQSGHNTVSWYQQALGQGPQFIFQYYREEENGRGNFPPRFSGLQFPNYSSELNVNALELDDSALYLCASSLGGGDYNEQFFGPGTRLTVL.

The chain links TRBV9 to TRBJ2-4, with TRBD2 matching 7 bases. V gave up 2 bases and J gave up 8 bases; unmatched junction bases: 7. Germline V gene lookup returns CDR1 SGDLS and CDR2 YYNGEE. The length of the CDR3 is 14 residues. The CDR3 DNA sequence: TGTGCCAGCAGCGTTAGCGGGCCGCGGGACATTCAGTACTTC. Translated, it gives CASSVSGPRDIQYF.

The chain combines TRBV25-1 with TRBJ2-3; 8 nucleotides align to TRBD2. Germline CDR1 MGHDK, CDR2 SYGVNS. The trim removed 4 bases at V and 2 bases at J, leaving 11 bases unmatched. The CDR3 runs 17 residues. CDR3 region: CASSVLLGGRFTDTQYF. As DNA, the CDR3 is TGTGCCAGCAGTGTCCTTTTGGGCGGGAGGTTCACAGATACGCAGTATTTT.

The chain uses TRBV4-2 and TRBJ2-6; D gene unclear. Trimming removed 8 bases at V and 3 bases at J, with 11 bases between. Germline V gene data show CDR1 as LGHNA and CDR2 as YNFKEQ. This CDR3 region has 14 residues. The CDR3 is CASYSGYGANVLTF. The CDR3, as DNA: TGTGCCAGCTATTCCGGTTATGGGGCCAACGTCCTGACTTTC.

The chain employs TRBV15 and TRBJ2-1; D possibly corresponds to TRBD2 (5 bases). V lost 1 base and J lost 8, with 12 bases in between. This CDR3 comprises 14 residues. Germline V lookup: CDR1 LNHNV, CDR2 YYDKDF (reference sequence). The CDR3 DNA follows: TGTGCCACCAGCAGAGCGGCGGGCTGGGATGAGCAGTTCTTC. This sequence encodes CATSRAAGWDEQFF.

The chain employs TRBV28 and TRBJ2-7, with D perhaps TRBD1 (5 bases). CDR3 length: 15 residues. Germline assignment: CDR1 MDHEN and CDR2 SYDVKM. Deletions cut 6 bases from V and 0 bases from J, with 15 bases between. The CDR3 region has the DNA TGTGCCAGCAGAAATACCGCAGGGTTCTCCTACGAGCAGTACTTC. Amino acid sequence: CASRNTAGFSYEQYF.

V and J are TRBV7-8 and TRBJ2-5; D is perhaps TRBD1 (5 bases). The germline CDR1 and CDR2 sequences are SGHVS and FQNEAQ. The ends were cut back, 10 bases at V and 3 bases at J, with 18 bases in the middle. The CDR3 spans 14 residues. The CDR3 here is CAIKRGSKKETQYF. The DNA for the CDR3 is TGTGCCATCAAAAGGGGCTCCAAAAAAGAGACCCAGTACTTC.

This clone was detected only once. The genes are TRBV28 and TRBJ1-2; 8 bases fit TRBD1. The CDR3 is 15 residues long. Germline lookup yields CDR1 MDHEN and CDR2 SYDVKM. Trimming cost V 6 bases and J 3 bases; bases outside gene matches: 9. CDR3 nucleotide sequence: TGTGCCAGCAGCCCGGGGACAGGAGAACACTATGGCTACACCTTC. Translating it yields CASSPGTGEHYGYTF.

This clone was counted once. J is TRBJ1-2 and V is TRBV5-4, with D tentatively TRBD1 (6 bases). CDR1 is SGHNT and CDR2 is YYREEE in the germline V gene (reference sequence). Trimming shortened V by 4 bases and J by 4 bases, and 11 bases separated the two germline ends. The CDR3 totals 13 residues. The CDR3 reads CASSQDRSYGYTF. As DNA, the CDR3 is TGTGCCAGCAGCCAAGACAGGTCCTATGGCTACACCTTC.

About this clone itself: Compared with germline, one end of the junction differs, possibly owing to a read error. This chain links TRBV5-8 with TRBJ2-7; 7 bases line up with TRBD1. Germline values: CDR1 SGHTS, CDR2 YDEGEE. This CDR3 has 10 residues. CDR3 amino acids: CATRDRRLVF. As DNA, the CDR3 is TGTGCCACCAGGGACAGACGCTTAGTCTTC.

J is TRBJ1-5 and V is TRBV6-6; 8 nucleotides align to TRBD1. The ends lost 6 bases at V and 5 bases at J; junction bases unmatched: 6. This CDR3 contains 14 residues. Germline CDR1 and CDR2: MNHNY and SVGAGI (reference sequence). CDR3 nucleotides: TGTGCCAGCAGCGCCGGGACAGGTGATCAGCCCCAGCATTTT. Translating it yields CASSAGTGDQPQHF.

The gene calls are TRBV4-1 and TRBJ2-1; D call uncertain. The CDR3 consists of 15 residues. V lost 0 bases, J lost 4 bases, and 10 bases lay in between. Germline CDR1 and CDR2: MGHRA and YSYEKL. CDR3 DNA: TGCGCCAGCAGCCAAGATCCTAGAAGGTACAATGAGCAGTTCTTC. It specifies CASSQDPRRYNEQFF.

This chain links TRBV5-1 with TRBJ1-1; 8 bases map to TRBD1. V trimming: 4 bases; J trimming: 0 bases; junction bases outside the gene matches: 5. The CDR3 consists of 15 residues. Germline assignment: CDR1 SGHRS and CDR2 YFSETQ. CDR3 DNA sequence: TGCGCCAGCAGCGAAGACAGGGGACTGAACACTGAAGCTTTCTTT. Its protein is CASSEDRGLNTEAFF.

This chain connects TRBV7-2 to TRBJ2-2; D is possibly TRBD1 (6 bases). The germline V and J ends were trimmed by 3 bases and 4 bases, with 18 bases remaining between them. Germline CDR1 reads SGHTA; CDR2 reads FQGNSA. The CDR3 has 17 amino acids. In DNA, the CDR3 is TGTGCCAGCAGCTTCCTAGGGGGTAGCCGACCCACCGGGGAGCTGTTTTTT. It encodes CASSFLGGSRPTGELFF.